Listed below are T cell receptor beta chains from one sample, sequenced in a study of CD8+ T cells in alopecia areata. Data came from immunoSEQ multiplex PCR; TCRdb stores just in-frame clones and leaves some out. The table records about 140,000 clones, around 86% of them present only once. Material: CD8+ T cells sorted from blood, obtained at week 4, from a patient treated with tofacitinib. The source is a human donor with alopecia areata. The CDR3 runs from the conserved cysteine through the conserved F or W. A D gene is named only where the DNA matches it firmly. The size of a clone is reported for some rows only, either as once, few or many, or as a class for expanded clones.

j_call v_call clone_size d_call cdr3_nt cdr3_aa
TRBJ2-7 TRBV29-1 . . TGCAGCGTTGTACCGGGGACGGCCTCCTACGAGCAGTACTTC CSVVPGTASYEQYF
TRBJ2-7 TRBV27 . . TGTGCCACTCAGGACAGACTAAGCTCCTACGAGCAGTACTTC CATQDRLSSYEQYF
TRBJ2-7 TRBV4-2 . TRBD1 TGTGCCAGCAGCCAGGTACAGGGGACCTACGAGCAGTACTTC CASSQVQGTYEQYF
TRBJ2-7 TRBV29-1 . TRBD1 TGCAGCGCCAGGGGACAGGGGACCTACGAGCAGTACTTC CSARGQGTYEQYF
TRBJ2-1 TRBV6-1 . . TGTGCCAGCAGCTTTCGGGAGACCGACAATGAGCAGTTCTTC CASSFRETDNEQFF
TRBJ2-2 TRBV19 . . TGTGCCAGTACCACGACACCCGGGGAGCTGTTTTTT CASTTTPGELFF
TRBJ2-1 TRBV23-1 few . TGCGCCAGCGGCAAAAAGTACTCCTACAATGAGCAGTTCTTC CASGKKYSYNEQFF
TRBJ2-3 TRBV29-1 . . TGCAGCGGTGAGGTCCCTCCTAGCACAGATACGCAGTATTTT CSGEVPPSTDTQYF
TRBJ2-7 TRBV7-8 once . TGTGCCAGCAGTCTAATTTCGTGGGCCCACGAGCAGTACTTC CASSLISWAHEQYF
TRBJ1-1 TRBV5-1 . . TGCGCCAGCAGCTTCAGGGGAGGTAGGGTGAACACTGAAGCTTTCTTT CASSFRGGRVNTEAFF
TRBJ2-7 TRBV10-2 . TRBD2 TGCGCCAGCAGGCGGGAGGCCCCAAACTACGAGCAGTACTTC CASRREAPNYEQYF